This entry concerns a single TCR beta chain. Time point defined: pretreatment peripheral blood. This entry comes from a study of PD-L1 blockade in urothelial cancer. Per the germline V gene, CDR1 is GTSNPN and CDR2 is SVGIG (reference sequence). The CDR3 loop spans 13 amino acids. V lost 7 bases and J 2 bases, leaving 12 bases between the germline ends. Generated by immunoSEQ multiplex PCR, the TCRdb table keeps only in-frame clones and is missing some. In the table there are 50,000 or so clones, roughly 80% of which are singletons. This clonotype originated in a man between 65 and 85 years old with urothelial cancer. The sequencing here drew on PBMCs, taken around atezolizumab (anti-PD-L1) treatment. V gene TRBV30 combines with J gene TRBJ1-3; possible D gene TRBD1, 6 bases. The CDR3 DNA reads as TGTGCCTCAACAGGGTTTGCTGGAAACACCATATATTTT. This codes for CASTGFAGNTIYF.